These T cell receptor beta chains were read from a single sample in a study of T cell responses to AZD1222 COVID-19 vaccine. Sequenced by immunoSEQ multiplex PCR; TCRdb stores in-frame clones only, minus some. Of 100,000 to 150,000 clones listed, roughly 90% are singletons. Sequenced here: peripheral blood, sampled on day 0 of AZD1222 vaccination. Every receptor here comes from an adult in good health. Each CDR3 is given with its conserved first and last residue. The order of the fields is V gene, J gene, clone size, CDR3 protein. Only part of the rows carry a size: once, few, many, or a class if the clone is expanded.

TRBV30	TRBJ2-7	-	CAWSVPGLQYEQYF
TRBV6-5	TRBJ2-1	once	CASRSGRAMNEQFF
TRBV2	TRBJ2-6	few	CASSGGRTRAGANVLTF
TRBV5-1	TRBJ2-3	-	CASSLLASGRRSTDTQYF
TRBV18	TRBJ1-3	-	CASSPFGAPSGNTIYF
TRBV30	TRBJ2-1	-	CAWSGLAGNNEQFF
TRBV5-4	TRBJ1-2	-	CASSQPNGYGYTF
TRBV4-1	TRBJ2-7	-	CASSQDFWGEQYF
TRBV18	TRBJ1-6	-	CASSPPGGHYNSPLHF
TRBV5-6	TRBJ2-3	-	CASSPGTSGTDTQYF
TRBV6-5	TRBJ2-3	-	CASRLGVGSTDTQYF
TRBV3-1/TRBV3-2	TRBJ1-2	-	CASSQGQQGADYGYTF
TRBV6-1	TRBJ2-7	-	CASSEGLAGGYEQYF
TRBV5-4	TRBJ1-1	once	CASSRMGTEAFF
TRBV10-3	TRBJ1-1	-	CAISADRNTEAFF
TRBV24-1	TRBJ2-2	-	CATSDGKRGTGELFF
TRBV29-1	TRBJ1-1	-	CSVERDMSTEAFF
TRBV5-6	TRBJ1-2	-	CASSLRQGDGYTF
TRBV7-9	TRBJ1-4	-	CASSLGTGEKEKLFF
TRBV19	TRBJ1-1	-	CASTPTGGKRTEAFF
TRBV3-1/TRBV3-2	TRBJ2-5	-	CASSQGHQETQYF
TRBV12-3/TRBV12-4	TRBJ1-2	-	CASSLRGGYGYTF
TRBV4-1	TRBJ2-7	-	CASSPGQGISYEQYF
TRBV6-5	TRBJ1-5	few	CASTRDRGRQPQHF
TRBV7-3	TRBJ1-6	-	CASSASGGRNSPLHF
TRBV19	TRBJ2-5	-	CASSPQVSGGVETQYF
TRBV5-1	TRBJ2-3	-	CASSLPGTSGGADTQYF
TRBV18	TRBJ1-3	-	CASSPGTGGSGNTIYF
TRBV10-3	TRBJ1-5	-	CAISESTTPKPQHF
TRBV7-9	TRBJ2-5	once	CASSQPQGSQETQYF
TRBV29-1	TRBJ2-3	-	CSVGGLRGFTSTDTQYF
TRBV9	TRBJ1-2	-	CASSGSGGNYGYTF
TRBV30	TRBJ1-5	-	CAWSLAEAQPQHF
TRBV19	TRBJ2-7	-	CASRDRKSEQYF
TRBV18	TRBJ2-5	once	CASSPRAGREETQYF
TRBV7-8	TRBJ2-7	-	CASSSGTPRREQYF
TRBV5-6	TRBJ2-1	once	CASSLAGPYNEQFF
TRBV9	TRBJ2-7	-	CASSASAMSYEQYF
TRBV9	TRBJ2-2	-	CASSVLLRGFANTGELFF
TRBV5-1	TRBJ1-2	-	CASSSPGQGYGYTF
TRBV30	TRBJ1-6	once	CAWSGQNSPLHF
TRBV2	TRBJ2-7	-	CASSSGTGSYEQYF
TRBV7-6	TRBJ1-4	-	CASSSKQGGGEKLFF
TRBV7-8	TRBJ1-1	-	CASSQARVSFTEAFF
TRBV7-8	TRBJ2-1	-	CASSLLPRGLGSEQFF
TRBV27	TRBJ2-1	-	CASSLPGGRLNEQFF
TRBV5-6	TRBJ1-2	-	CASSLGATGIYGYTF
TRBV5-1	TRBJ2-1	once	CASSPDAGNNEQFF
TRBV28	TRBJ1-2	few	CASSPAHYGYTF
TRBV30	TRBJ2-1	-	CAWSMAVAYNEQFF
TRBV11-2	TRBJ2-1	-	CASSFRRGSSYNEQFF